The entry below gives a single T cell receptor beta chain sequence along with its context. Its antigen is unknown. A heparinised blood draw that averaged roughly 110 mL was obtained once from each donor. Stem cell-like memory, regulatory, central memory and naive CD4+ cells were sorted via CD45RO/CCR7/CD25/CD127/CD95/CD27. CDR1 and CDR2 (germline): MNHEY, SVGAGI. Trimming left V 5 bases short and J 0 bases short, with 7 bases between. CDR3 length: 14 amino acids. The sample belongs to a study of beta chain features in type 1 diabetes. General study results and limits: Patients with type 1 diabetes carried fewer insertions and had more deletions at their VDJ junctions. Moderately but significantly shorter TCRB CDR3s were found in Type 1 diabetes patients in all four CD4+ subsets.

Every isolated RNA sample was fully reverse transcribed, so sequencing captured expressed TCRB transcripts. Sequencing used immunoSEQ multiplex PCR; TCRdb keeps in-frame clones, though not all of them. The data show almost 250,000 clones, with approximately 14% seen just once and more than 0.025% held by the top ten. Sample: naive CD4+ T cells from blood. This rearrangement joins TRBV6-5 to TRBJ1-4; weak D call: TRBD1 (5 bases). The sequence derives from a woman between 35 and 50 years old in good health. The CDR3 sequence is CASSPTATNEKLFF. CDR3 DNA sequence: TGTGCCAGCAGTCCGACAGCAACTAATGAAAAACTGTTTTTT.